Following are 31 T cell receptor beta chains from one sample sequenced in a study of early T cells in non-severe SARS-CoV-2 infection. In TCRdb, the 5' RACE reads were re-called with MiXCR into one record per CDR3 protein. Of tens of thousands of distinct CDR3 sequences in the sample, less than 8.5% were seen once. The sequenced sample consisted of whole blood. These receptors all come from an adult who was a healthcare worker with PCR-confirmed SARS-CoV-2 infection or an uninfected control (not recorded which).

This clonotype was seen at least ten times. V gene TRBV29-1 combines with J gene TRBJ2-2; maybe TRBD2 (5 bases). CDR3 size: 14 residues. V lost 7 bases to trimming and J lost 6 bases, with 18 bases between them. Per the germline V gene, CDR1 is SQVTM and CDR2 is ANQGSEA. Written as DNA, the CDR3 is TGCAGCGCCACTTGGGCTAGCCTCGCCGGGGAGCTGTTTTTT. Its protein is CSATWASLAGELFF.

This clonotype has only a few counts. The chain uses TRBV7-9 and TRBJ2-2; tentative D call: TRBD1 (6 bases). V was shortened by 2 bases and J by 6 bases, with 10 bases between the two germline ends. Germline V gene data show CDR1 as SEHNR and CDR2 as FQNEAQ (reference sequence). The CDR3 totals 14 residues. This CDR3 is CASSLSRGAGELFF. In DNA, the CDR3 is TGTGCCAGCAGCTTATCCAGGGGAGCCGGGGAGCTGTTTTTT.

The chain recombines TRBV12-3 or TRBV12-4 with TRBJ1-1; no clear D gene. Trimming shortened V by 4 bases and J by 3 bases, and 9 bases separated the two germline ends. The CDR3 is made up of 13 amino acids. The CDR3, as DNA: TGTGCCAGCAGTTCTCAAGCGGACACTGAAGCTTTCTTT. Translation: CASSSQADTEAFF.

This clonotype was observed at least ten times. The J gene is TRBJ2-1, the V gene TRBV19; 8 bases are shared with TRBD2. The germline V gene encodes CDR1 LNHDA and CDR2 SQIVND (reference sequence). J was trimmed by 1 base and V by 6 bases; bases with no gene match: 5. The CDR3 has 15 amino acids. The CDR3, as DNA: TGTGCCAGTAGGCTTGCGGGAGGTTCCTACAATGAGCAGTTCTTC. It specifies CASRLAGGSYNEQFF. The full variable domain, with the rest looked up from reference TRBV19 and TRBJ2-1, is DGGITQSPKYLFRKEGQNVTLSCEQNLNHDAMYWYRQDPGQGLRLIYYSQIVNDFQKGDIAEGYSVSREKKESFPLTVTSAQKNPTAFYLCASRLAGGSYNEQFFGPGTRLTVL.

The CDR3 sequence: CASSVGSSGANVLTF. For the CDR3, the DNA is TGTGCCAGCAGCGTAGGAAGTTCTGGGGCCAACGTCCTGACTTTC. The rearrangement joins TRBV9 to TRBJ2-6; D unresolved. With 0 bases removed from V and 1 base from J, the gap between germline ends came to 5 bases. CDR3 length: 15 residues. The germline gives CDR1 SGDLS, CDR2 YYNGEE.

This chain joins TRBV7-2 and TRBJ1-2, with 7 bases fitting TRBD1. The CDR3 spans 13 residues. J gave up 6 bases and V 3 bases, and 4 bases lay outside the gene matches. Per germline, CDR1 SGHTA and CDR2 FQGNSA. CDR3 nucleotides: TGTGCCAGCAGCTTGGACAGGATGGATGGCTACACCTTC. It is translated as CASSLDRMDGYTF.

This clonotype was seen ten or more times. V usage is TRBV7-9 and J usage is TRBJ2-3; D uncertain. CDR1 and CDR2 from the germline V gene are SEHNR and FQNEAQ (reference sequence). V was clipped by 3 bases and J by 6 bases, with 19 bases between them. CDR3 length equals 16 residues. The CDR3 sequence is CASSFFRPQAPDTQYF. CDR3 nucleotides: TGTGCCAGCAGCTTCTTCCGCCCGCAGGCCCCGGATACGCAGTATTTT.

Many counts were recorded for this clonotype. The chain carries TRBV19 and TRBJ1-6, with D possibly TRBD1 on 6 matching bases. V was clipped by 7 bases and J by 10 bases, with 17 bases between them. In germline, CDR1 is LNHDA, CDR2 SQIVND (reference sequence). The CDR3 runs 14 residues. In DNA, the CDR3 is TGTGCCAGTACCCGGGACACACGGGAGTCACCCCTCCACTTT. Encoded protein: CASTRDTRESPLHF.

The J gene is TRBJ1-5, the V gene TRBV6-2 or TRBV6-3, with D unclear. The length of the CDR3 is 13 residues. The germline CDR1 and CDR2 sequences are MNHEY and SVGEGT. Trimming removed 2 bases at V and 5 bases at J, with 7 bases between. The CDR3 region is CASSYTLDQPQHF. CDR3 DNA: TGTGCCAGCAGTTACACCTTAGATCAGCCCCAGCATTTT.

This clonotype has a count of ten or more. The chain joins TRBV27 to TRBJ1-4; D gene unclear. This CDR3 has 16 amino acids. Germline CDR1 is MNHEY and CDR2 is SMNVEV (reference sequence). V was trimmed by 0 bases and J by 0 bases, leaving 8 bases between them. The CDR3 DNA sequence: TGTGCCAGCAGTTTATCGAGGGTAACAACTAATGAAAAACTGTTTTTT. As protein: CASSLSRVTTNEKLFF.

This clonotype was picked up many times. CDR3 in amino acids: CASSLAEPSYNEQFF. CDR3 in DNA: TGCGCCAGCAGCTTGGCGGAACCCTCCTACAATGAGCAGTTCTTC. J is TRBJ2-1 and V is TRBV5-1; D not certain. Germline V CDR1 and CDR2: SGHRS, YFSETQ. V was clipped by 0 bases and J by 0 bases, with 7 bases between them. There are 15 residues in the CDR3.

This clonotype occurred a few times. This chain uses TRBV29-1 with TRBJ2-1; 7 bases align to TRBD1. The CDR3 consists of 14 residues. CDR1 SQVTM and CDR2 ANQGSEA come from the germline V gene. V was pared by 5 bases and J by 1 base, with 5 bases of the junction left unmatched. CDR3 bases: TGCAGCGTTAGGGACAGAGGATCCTACAATGAGCAGTTCTTC. Its translation is CSVRDRGSYNEQFF.

This clonotype was picked up many times. This sequence joins TRBV20-1 and TRBJ2-7; D is possibly TRBD2 (7 bases). Deletions cut 6 bases from V and 4 bases from J, with 22 bases between. The CDR3 length is 15 residues. Per germline, CDR1 DFQATT and CDR2 SNEGSKA (reference sequence). The CDR3 here is CSAPGGGGIQYEQYF. The CDR3 bases are TGCAGTGCCCCCGGGGGAGGGGGGATTCAGTACGAGCAGTACTTC.

This chain uses TRBV7-3 with TRBJ2-1, with 7 bases that match TRBD2. The CDR3 consists of 16 residues. CDR1 and CDR2 (germline): SGHTA, FQGTGA. V lost 5 bases, J lost 10 bases, and 17 bases stayed unmatched. The CDR3 DNA reads as TGTGCCAGCAGCCCCATGATGCTAGCGGACGGTCGGGAGCAGTTCTTC. Its protein is CASSPMMLADGREQFF.

The sample holds a few counts of this clonotype. This chain connects TRBV5-6 to TRBJ1-1; 7 positions match TRBD1. CDR1 SGHDT and CDR2 YYEEEE come from the germline V gene. The length of the CDR3 is 15 residues. The trim removed 2 bases at V and 2 bases at J, leaving 6 bases unmatched. CDR3 in amino acids: CASSLRRDSNTEAFF. As DNA, the CDR3 is TGTGCCAGCAGCTTAAGACGGGACAGCAACACTGAAGCTTTCTTT. Together with reference TRBV5-6 and TRBJ1-1, the CDR3 gives the full variable domain: DAGVTQSPTHLIKTRGQQVTLRCSPKSGHDTVSWYQQALGQGPQFIFQYYEEEERQRGNFPDRFSGHQFPNYSSELNVNALLLGDSALYLCASSLRRDSNTEAFFGQGTRLTVV.

This clonotype was counted at least ten times. The chain couples TRBV9 to TRBJ2-7, with TRBD2 identical over 10 bases. Germline trimming cut 6 bases from V and 5 bases from J; bases unmatched to any gene: 8. The CDR3 runs 14 residues. Germline V CDR1 and CDR2: SGDLS, YYNGEE. CDR3 in amino acids: CASNPAGGPHEQYF. The CDR3 region has the DNA TGTGCCAGCAACCCAGCGGGAGGGCCGCACGAGCAGTACTTC.

This clonotype was seen at least ten times. The rearrangement uses TRBV28 and TRBJ2-5, with a tentative D call TRBD1 (6 bases). The CDR3 sequence is 16 residues long. CDR1 is MDHEN, CDR2 SYDVKM, per germline. Between the trimmed V and J ends, which lost 4 bases and 4 bases, there was a span of 19 bases. The CDR3 coding sequence is TGTGCCAGCAGTTCACCCGGGACACGGGGTCGAGAGACCCAGTACTTC. As protein: CASSSPGTRGRETQYF.

The chain recombines TRBV7-2 with TRBJ2-2; no clear D. The CDR3 loop spans 14 amino acids. Germline V gene data show CDR1 as SGHTA and CDR2 as FQGNSA. With 0 bases removed from V and 1 base from J, the gap between germline ends came to 3 bases. CDR3 loop: CASSLAVNTGELFF. The CDR3 DNA sequence: TGTGCCAGCAGCTTAGCGGTGAACACCGGGGAGCTGTTTTTT.

This clonotype has at least ten counts. This chain joins TRBV7-9 and TRBJ1-6, with a possible D match to TRBD1 (6 bases). This CDR3 spans 14 amino acids. CDR1 SEHNR and CDR2 FQNEAQ come from the germline V gene (reference sequence). The V end lost 2 bases, the J end lost 9 bases, and 11 bases lay between the germline ends. This chain's CDR3 is CASSLTGLGSPLHF. CDR3 bases: TGTGCCAGCAGCTTAACAGGGTTGGGTTCACCCCTCCACTTT.

This clonotype occurred a few times. This chain uses TRBV3-1 with TRBJ2-7; D remains ambiguous. The ends were cut back, 4 bases at V and 6 bases at J, with 10 bases in the middle. CDR1 and CDR2 (germline): LGHDT, YNNKEL (reference sequence). CDR3 length: 12 amino acids. In DNA, the CDR3 is TGTGCCAGCAGCCGGCCGGCCGGCGAGCAGTACTTC. Protein: CASSRPAGEQYF.

This clonotype was detected a few times. This chain connects TRBV25-1 to TRBJ2-7; 8 positions agree with TRBD2. Germline trimming cut 4 bases from V and 3 bases from J; bases unmatched to any gene: 2. The CDR3 has 13 amino acids. Germline V gene sequence: CDR1 MGHDK, CDR2 SYGVNS. CDR3 DNA sequence: TGTGCCAGCAGTGGTCTAGCGGGCTACGAGCAGTACTTC. This sequence encodes CASSGLAGYEQYF.

This clonotype turned up a few times. The chain uses TRBV6-6 and TRBJ1-1, with a possible D match to TRBD1 (6 bases). The CDR3 extends over 17 amino acids. Germline-derived CDR1 and CDR2 are MNHNY and SVGAGI (reference sequence). Trimming removed 1 base at V and 1 base at J, with 16 bases between. CDR3 nucleotide sequence: TGTGCCAGCAGTTACTACGCCCCTACAGGGACGAACACTGAAGCTTTCTTT. Its translation: CASSYYAPTGTNTEAFF.

This clonotype was detected ten times or more. The chain recombines TRBV27 with TRBJ1-6, with D unclear. V lost 3 bases to trimming and J lost 9 bases, with 6 bases between them. Germline V CDR1 and CDR2: MNHEY, SMNVEV (reference sequence). The CDR3 runs 12 residues. CDR3 amino acids: CASSFQFSPLHF. The CDR3 DNA sequence: TGTGCCAGCAGTTTCCAGTTTTCACCCCTCCACTTT.

Ten or more counts support this clonotype. The J gene is TRBJ2-5, the V gene TRBV7-6; D may match TRBD1 or TRBD2 (5 bases each). The V end was cut by 5 bases, the J end by 5 bases, with 24 bases between. Germline V CDR1 and CDR2: SGHVS, FNYEAQ. This CDR3 is built from 17 residues. CDR3 nucleotide sequence: TGTGCCAGCAGCCGAACTCGATTATCGGGGCAAAGGGAGACCCAGTACTTC. Translated: CASSRTRLSGQRETQYF.

This clonotype was detected many times. The genes are TRBV7-2 and TRBJ1-5; the D is unclear. Germline values: CDR1 SGHTA, CDR2 FQGNSA. V lost 0 bases and J 3 bases, leaving 6 bases between the germline ends. The CDR3 sequence is 14 residues long. The CDR3 sequence: CASSLAGHNQPQHF. CDR3 DNA sequence: TGTGCCAGCAGCTTAGCAGGGCACAATCAGCCCCAGCATTTT.

This clonotype came up many times. The genes are TRBV30 and TRBJ1-1, with no clear D. Germline lookup yields CDR1 GTSNPN and CDR2 SVGIG (reference sequence). The CDR3 sequence is 11 residues long. Trimming cost V 3 bases and J 3 bases, with 5 bases left between them. The CDR3 spells CAWRPYTEAFF. The CDR3 bases are TGTGCCTGGAGGCCCTACACTGAAGCTTTCTTT. Supplemented by reference TRBV30 and TRBJ1-1, the full variable domain reads SQTIHQWPATLVQPVGSPLSLECTVEGTSNPNLYWYRQAAGRGLQLLFYSVGIGQISSEVPQNLSASRPQDRQFILSSKKLLLSDSGFYLCAWRPYTEAFFGQGTRLTVV.

Written as DNA, the CDR3 is TGTGCCAGCAGCGGACAGCCTCAAGGGCCCCAGCATTTT. It encodes CASSGQPQGPQHF. The gene calls are TRBV6-1 and TRBJ1-5; a weak D match, TRBD1 (6 bases). The V gene's germline CDR1 is MNHNS and CDR2 SASEGT. The germline V and J ends were trimmed by 6 bases and 9 bases, with 15 bases remaining between them. The CDR3 is made up of 13 amino acids.

This clonotype showed up just a few times. V and J are TRBV20-1 and TRBJ2-7; D unresolved. Germline CDR1 and CDR2: DFQATT and SNEGSKA (reference sequence). Trimming removed 3 bases at V and 3 bases at J, with 9 bases between. This CDR3 contains 12 residues. CDR3 sequence (DNA): TGCAGTGCTAGCAATTTATACTACGAGCAGTACTTC. It encodes CSASNLYYEQYF.

This clonotype has a count of ten or more. This chain joins TRBV7-9 and TRBJ1-2, with 8 bases identical to TRBD1. Trimming cost V 2 bases and J 2 bases; bases outside gene matches: 1. Per the germline V gene, CDR1 is SEHNR and CDR2 is FQNEAQ (reference sequence). CDR3 size: 14 residues. The CDR3: CASSLTGGNYGYTF. The CDR3 DNA reads TGTGCCAGCAGCTTAACAGGGGGGAACTATGGCTACACCTTC.

Only a few counts were recorded for this clonotype. The V and J genes are TRBV7-9 and TRBJ2-1; D ambiguous. CDR3 length: 12 residues. Germline assignment: CDR1 SEHNR and CDR2 FQNEAQ (reference sequence). V was shortened by 5 bases and J by 5 bases, with 7 bases between the two germline ends. CDR3 nucleotides: TGTGCCAGCAGCAGAGGAGACAATGAGCAGTTCTTC. Translation: CASSRGDNEQFF.

This clonotype was counted ten times or more. The chain carries TRBV20-1 and TRBJ1-1; D might be TRBD1 (6 bases). This CDR3 region has 15 residues. Trimming shortened V by 4 bases and J by 1 base, and 16 bases separated the two germline ends. Germline V gene sequence: CDR1 DFQATT, CDR2 SNEGSKA (reference sequence). The CDR3 protein is CSATESQGPNTEAFF. The CDR3 DNA follows: TGCAGTGCTACTGAATCACAGGGCCCGAACACTGAAGCTTTCTTT.